This T cell receptor (beta chain) was identified in a study of PD-1 blockade in classical Hodgkin lymphoma. The patients all showed relapse after autologous stem cell transplantation, while their brentuximab vedotin exposure varied. To note about this clone: Its target is not known.

Study-level results: Relative to healthy donors, newly diagnosed patients reportedly had lower baseline TCR diversity, which was reported as lower still in relapsed/refractory patients. Complete responders matched newly diagnosed patients in baseline diversity.

This CDR3 has 13 residues. With 8 bases removed from V and 1 base from J, the gap between germline ends came to 12 bases. Germline lookup yields CDR1 WNHNN and CDR2 SYGVQD (reference sequence). TCRdb keeps only in-frame clones here, not all; method: immunoSEQ multiplex PCR. Found here are around 58,000 clones, 90% of them singletons; the top ten hold about 8.8%. The sequences come from peripheral blood mononuclear cells (PBMCs), collected at baseline. The chain combines TRBV10-1 with TRBJ2-7, with D tentatively TRBD1 or TRBD2 (5 bases each). The receptor was derived from a human donor with classical Hodgkin lymphoma. CDR3 protein: CASLGGSSYEQYF. DNA of the CDR3: TGCGCCAGCCTTGGGGGATCTTCCTACGAGCAGTACTTC.